This T cell receptor beta chain was sequenced for a study of blood T cell repertoires in COVID-19. For the study at large: Researchers got acute and convalescent COVID-19 samples from the United States, Italy and Spain. Sources were T cells, B-cell-depleted T cells, or PBMCs; the material itself was cDNA or gDNA.

Source study methods: Amplification of reference gene primers was used by the study to estimate nucleated cell counts. The method was immunoSEQ multiplex PCR; TCRdb's version includes in-frame clones alone and lacks a portion of them. The V and J calls and clone size are taken from that table; D and trimming were inferred from the DNA. The sample consists of roughly 45,000 clones, 80% to 90% of them appearing once. CDR1 and CDR2 from the germline V gene are MNHNS and SASEGT. CDR3 length equals 15 residues. The V segment lost 2 bases and the J segment 4 bases; nucleotides outside the gene matches: 7. This chain joins TRBV6-1 and TRBJ1-1; the match to TRBD1 covers 7 bases. The sequenced material came from peripheral blood. The receptor comes from a woman older than 75 with COVID-19, enrolled during active disease. The CDR3 DNA sequence: TGTGCCAGCAGTGAACCAGGGGCAGGGGGCACTGAAGCTTTCTTT. Its protein product is CASSEPGAGGTEAFF.